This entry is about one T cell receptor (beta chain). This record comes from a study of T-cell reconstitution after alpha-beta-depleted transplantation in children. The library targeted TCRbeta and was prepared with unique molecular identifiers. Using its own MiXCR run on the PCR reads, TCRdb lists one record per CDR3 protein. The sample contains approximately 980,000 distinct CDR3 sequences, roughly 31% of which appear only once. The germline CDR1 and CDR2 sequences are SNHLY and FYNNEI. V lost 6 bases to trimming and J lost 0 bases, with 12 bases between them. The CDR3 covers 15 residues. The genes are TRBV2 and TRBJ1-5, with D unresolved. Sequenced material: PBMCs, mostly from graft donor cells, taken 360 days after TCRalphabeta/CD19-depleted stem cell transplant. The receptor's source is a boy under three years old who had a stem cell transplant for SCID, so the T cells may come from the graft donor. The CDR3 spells CASRSENHSNQPQHF. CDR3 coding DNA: TGTGCCAGCAGGTCGGAGAACCATAGCAATCAGCCCCAGCATTTT.